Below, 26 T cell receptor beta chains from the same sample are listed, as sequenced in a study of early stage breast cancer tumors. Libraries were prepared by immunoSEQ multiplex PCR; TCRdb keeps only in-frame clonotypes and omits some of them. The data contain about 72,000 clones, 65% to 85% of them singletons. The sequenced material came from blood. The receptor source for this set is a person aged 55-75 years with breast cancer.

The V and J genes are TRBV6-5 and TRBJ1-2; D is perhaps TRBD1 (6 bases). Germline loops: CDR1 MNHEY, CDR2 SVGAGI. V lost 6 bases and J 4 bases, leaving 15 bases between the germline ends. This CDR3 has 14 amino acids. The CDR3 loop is CASRYSRQAYGYTF. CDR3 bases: TGTGCCAGCAGGTACAGCCGACAGGCCTATGGCTACACCTTC.

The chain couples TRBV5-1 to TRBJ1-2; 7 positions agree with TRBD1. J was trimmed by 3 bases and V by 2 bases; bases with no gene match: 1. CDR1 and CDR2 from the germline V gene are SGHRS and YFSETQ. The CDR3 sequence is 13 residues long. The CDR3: CASSFDRDYGYTF. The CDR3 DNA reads TGCGCCAGCAGCTTTGACAGGGACTATGGCTACACCTTC.

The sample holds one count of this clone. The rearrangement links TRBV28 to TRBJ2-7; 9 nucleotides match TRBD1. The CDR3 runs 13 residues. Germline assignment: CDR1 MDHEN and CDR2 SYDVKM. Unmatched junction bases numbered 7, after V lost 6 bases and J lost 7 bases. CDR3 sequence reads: CASSSGQGWEQYF. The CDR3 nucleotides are TGTGCCAGCAGCTCCGGACAGGGGTGGGAGCAGTACTTC.

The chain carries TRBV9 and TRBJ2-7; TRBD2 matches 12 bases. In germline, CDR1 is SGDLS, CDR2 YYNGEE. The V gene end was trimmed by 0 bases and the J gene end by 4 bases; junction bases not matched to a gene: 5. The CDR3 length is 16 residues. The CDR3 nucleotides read TGTGCCAGCAGCGTAGCTGCTAGCGGGGGGGCTTACGAGCAGTACTTC. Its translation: CASSVAASGGAYEQYF.

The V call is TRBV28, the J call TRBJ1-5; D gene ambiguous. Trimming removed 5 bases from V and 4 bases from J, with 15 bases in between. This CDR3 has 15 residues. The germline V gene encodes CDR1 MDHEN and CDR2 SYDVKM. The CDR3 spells CASSPLQAANQPQHF. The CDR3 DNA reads TGTGCCAGCAGTCCACTGCAAGCAGCGAATCAGCCCCAGCATTTT.

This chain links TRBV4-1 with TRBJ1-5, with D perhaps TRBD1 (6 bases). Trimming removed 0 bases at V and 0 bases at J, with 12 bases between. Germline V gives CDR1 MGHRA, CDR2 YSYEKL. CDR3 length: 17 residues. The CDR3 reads CASSQEQGHYSNQPQHF. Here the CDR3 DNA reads TGCGCCAGCAGCCAAGAACAGGGACACTATAGCAATCAGCCCCAGCATTTT.

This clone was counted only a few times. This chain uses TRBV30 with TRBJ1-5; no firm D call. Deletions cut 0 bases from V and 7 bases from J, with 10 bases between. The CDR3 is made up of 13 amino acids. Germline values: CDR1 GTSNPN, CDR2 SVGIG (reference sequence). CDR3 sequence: CAWSVEGVQPQHF. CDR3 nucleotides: TGTGCCTGGAGTGTGGAGGGAGTGCAGCCCCAGCATTTT.

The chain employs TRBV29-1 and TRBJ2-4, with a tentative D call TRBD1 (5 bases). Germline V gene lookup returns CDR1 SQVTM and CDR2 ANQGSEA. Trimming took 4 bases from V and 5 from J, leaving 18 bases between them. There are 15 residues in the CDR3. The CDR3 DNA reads TGCAGCGTTGTAATGTTGGCGGCCAGGGAAAACATTCAGTACTTC. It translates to CSVVMLAARENIQYF.

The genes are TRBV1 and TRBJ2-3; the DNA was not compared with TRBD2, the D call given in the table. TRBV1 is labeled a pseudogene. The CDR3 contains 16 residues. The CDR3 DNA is TGCACCAGCAGCCAGGTCCAGGGACTAGCGACAGATACGCAGTATTTT. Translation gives CTSSQVQGLATDTQYF.

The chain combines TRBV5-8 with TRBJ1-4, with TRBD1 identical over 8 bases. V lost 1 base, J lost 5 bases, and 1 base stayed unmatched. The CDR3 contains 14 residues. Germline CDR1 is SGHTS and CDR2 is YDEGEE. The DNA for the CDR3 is TGTGCCAGCAGCTTGCGACAGGGGAATGAAAAACTGTTTTTT. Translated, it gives CASSLRQGNEKLFF.

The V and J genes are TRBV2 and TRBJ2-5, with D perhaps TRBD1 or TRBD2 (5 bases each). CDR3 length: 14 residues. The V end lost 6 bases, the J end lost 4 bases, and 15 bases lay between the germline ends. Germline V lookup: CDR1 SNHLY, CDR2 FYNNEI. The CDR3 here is CASRPGPPRETQYF. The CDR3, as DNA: TGTGCCAGCAGGCCGGGACCTCCGCGAGAGACCCAGTACTTC.

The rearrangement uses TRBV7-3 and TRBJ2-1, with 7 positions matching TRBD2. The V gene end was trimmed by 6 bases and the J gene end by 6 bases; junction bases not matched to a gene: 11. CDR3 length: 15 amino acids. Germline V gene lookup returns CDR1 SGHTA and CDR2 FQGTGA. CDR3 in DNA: TGTGCCAGCAGAGGCGGGAGAGAGGGAGGCAATGAGCAGTTCTTC. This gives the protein CASRGGREGGNEQFF.

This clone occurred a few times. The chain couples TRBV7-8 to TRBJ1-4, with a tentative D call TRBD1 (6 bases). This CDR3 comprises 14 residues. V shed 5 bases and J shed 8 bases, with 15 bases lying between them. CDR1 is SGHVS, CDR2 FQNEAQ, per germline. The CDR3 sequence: CASSERAGTEKLFF. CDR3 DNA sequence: TGTGCCAGCAGCGAACGGGCTGGGACAGAAAAACTGTTTTTT.

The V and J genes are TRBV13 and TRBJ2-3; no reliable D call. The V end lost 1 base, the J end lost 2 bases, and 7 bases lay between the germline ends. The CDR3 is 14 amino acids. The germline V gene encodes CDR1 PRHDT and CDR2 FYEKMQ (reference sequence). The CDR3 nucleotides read TGTGCCAGCAGCTTAGTAGGCGACACAGATACGCAGTATTTT. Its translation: CASSLVGDTDTQYF.

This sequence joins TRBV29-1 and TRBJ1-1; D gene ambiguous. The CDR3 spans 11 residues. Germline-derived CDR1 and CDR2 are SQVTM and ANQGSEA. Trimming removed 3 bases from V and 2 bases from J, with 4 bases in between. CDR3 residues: CSVETNTEAFF. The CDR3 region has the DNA TGCAGCGTTGAGACAAACACTGAAGCTTTCTTT.

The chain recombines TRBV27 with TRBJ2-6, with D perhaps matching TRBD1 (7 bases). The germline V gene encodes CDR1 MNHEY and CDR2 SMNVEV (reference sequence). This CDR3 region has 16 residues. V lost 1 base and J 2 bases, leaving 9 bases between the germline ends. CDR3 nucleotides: TGTGCCAGCAGTTTATGGAGGGGGCCTGGGGCCAACGTCCTGACTTTC. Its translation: CASSLWRGPGANVLTF.

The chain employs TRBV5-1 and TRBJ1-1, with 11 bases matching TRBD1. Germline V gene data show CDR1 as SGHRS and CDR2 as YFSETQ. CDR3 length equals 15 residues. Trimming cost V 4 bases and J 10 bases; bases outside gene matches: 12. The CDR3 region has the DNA TGCGCCAGCAGCGACACAGGGACAGGGGGTTTGAGAGCTTTCTTT. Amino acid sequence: CASSDTGTGGLRAFF.

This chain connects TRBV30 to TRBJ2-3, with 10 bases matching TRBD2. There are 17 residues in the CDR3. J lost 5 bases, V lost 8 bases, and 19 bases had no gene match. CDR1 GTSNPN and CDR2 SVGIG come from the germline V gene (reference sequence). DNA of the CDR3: TGTGCCGAATCGAAAAGGACTAGCGGAGCCTCGGGAGATACGCAGTATTTT. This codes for CAESKRTSGASGDTQYF. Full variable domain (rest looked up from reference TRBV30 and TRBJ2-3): SQTIHQWPATLVQPVGSPLSLECTVEGTSNPNLYWYRQAAGRGLQLLFYSVGIGQISSEVPQNLSASRPQDRQFILSSKKLLLSDSGFYLCAESKRTSGASGDTQYFGPGTRLTVL.

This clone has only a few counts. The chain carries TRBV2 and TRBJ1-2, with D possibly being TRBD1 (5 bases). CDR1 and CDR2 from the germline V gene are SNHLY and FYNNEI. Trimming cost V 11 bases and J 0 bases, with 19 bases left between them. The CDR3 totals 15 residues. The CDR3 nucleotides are TGTGCCCAGAGGAAGGGAGGGGCAGCTAACTATGGCTACACCTTC. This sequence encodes CAQRKGGAANYGYTF.

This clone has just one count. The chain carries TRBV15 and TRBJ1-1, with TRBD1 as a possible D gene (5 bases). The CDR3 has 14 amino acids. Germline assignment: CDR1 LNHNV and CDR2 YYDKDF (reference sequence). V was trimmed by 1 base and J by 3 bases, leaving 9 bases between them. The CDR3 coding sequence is TGTGCCACCAGCAGAGGAGGGACGGACACTGAAGCTTTCTTT. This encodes CATSRGGTDTEAFF.

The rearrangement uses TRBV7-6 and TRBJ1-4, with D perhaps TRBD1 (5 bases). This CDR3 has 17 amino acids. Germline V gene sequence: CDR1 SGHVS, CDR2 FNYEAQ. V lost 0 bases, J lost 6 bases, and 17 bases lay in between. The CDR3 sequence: CASSLALRGRRHEKLFF. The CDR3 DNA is TGTGCCAGCAGCTTAGCGCTCCGGGGCCGGCGGCATGAAAAACTGTTTTTT.

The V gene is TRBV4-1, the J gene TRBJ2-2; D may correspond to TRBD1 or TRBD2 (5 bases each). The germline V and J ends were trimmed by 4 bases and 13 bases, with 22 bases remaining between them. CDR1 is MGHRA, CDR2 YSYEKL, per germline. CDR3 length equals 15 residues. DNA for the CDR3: TGCGCCAGCAGCCCGACCGCCGGGGCTTCTTATTGGCTGTTTTTT. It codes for CASSPTAGASYWLFF.

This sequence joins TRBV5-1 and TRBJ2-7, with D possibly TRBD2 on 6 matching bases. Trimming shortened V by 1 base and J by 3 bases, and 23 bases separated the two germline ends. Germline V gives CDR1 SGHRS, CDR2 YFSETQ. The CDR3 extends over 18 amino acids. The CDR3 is CASSLYRASGLAIYEQYF. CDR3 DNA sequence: TGCGCCAGCAGCTTGTACCGGGCGAGCGGGCTAGCGATCTACGAGCAGTACTTC.

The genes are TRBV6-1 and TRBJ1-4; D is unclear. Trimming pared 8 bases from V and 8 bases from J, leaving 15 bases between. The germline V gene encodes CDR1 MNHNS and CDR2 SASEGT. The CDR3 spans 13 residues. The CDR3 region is CASQRAWREKLFF. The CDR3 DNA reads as TGTGCCAGCCAACGTGCTTGGCGCGAAAAACTGTTTTTT.

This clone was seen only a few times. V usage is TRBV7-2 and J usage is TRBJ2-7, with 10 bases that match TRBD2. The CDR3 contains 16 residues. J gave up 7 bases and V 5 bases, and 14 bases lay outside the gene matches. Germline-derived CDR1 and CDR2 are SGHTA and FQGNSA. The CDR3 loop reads CASSQRPLAGSGEQYF. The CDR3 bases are TGTGCCAGCAGCCAGAGGCCACTAGCGGGATCGGGGGAGCAGTACTTC.

CDR3 sequence reads: CASKVGPSTGELFF. The CDR3 region has the DNA TGTGCCAGCAAGGTGGGGCCAAGCACCGGGGAGCTGTTTTTT. The rearrangement links TRBV2 to TRBJ2-2, with D maybe TRBD1 (5 bases). The CDR3 is made up of 14 amino acids. V dropped 7 bases and J dropped 4 bases, with 13 bases sitting between them. Germline V gene sequence: CDR1 SNHLY, CDR2 FYNNEI. Full variable domain (rest looked up from reference TRBV2 and TRBJ2-2): EPEVTQTPSHQVTQMGQEVILRCVPISNHLYFYWYRQILGQKVEFLVSFYNNEISEKSEIFDDQFSVERPDGSNFTLKIRSTKLEDSAMYFCASKVGPSTGELFFGEGSRLTVL.